The rows below give T cell receptor beta chains drawn from one sample of a study of blood T cells in healthy people across ages. TCRdb ran MiXCR on the 5' RACE reads and lists one entry per CDR3 protein. The data hold 1 million or so distinct CDR3 sequences, with under 45% observed a single time. Input material: blood. The receptors originated from a woman between 55 and 75 years old in good health. The CDR3 runs from the conserved cysteine through the conserved F or W. Each record gives: J gene, V gene, clone size, D gene, CDR3 protein, CDR3 DNA. The D gene is left open where the match is weak. A row's size may be missing; if present it is once, few, many or a size class.

J: TRBJ2-7
V: TRBV20-1
size: -
D: TRBD1
CDR3: CSARVGTGEYEQYF
DNA: TGCAGTGCTAGAGTTGGGACAGGGGAATACGAGCAGTACTTC

J: TRBJ1-2
V: TRBV4-2
size: -
D: TRBD1
CDR3: CASSQEGTGGHYGYTF
DNA: TGTGCCAGCAGCCAAGAAGGGACAGGTGGACACTATGGCTACACCTTC

J: TRBJ1-2
V: TRBV29-1
size: -
D: TRBD1
CDR3: CSVGGTGVYYGYAF
DNA: TGCAGCGTTGGGGGGACAGGGGTATACTATGGCTACGCCTTC

J: TRBJ2-5
V: TRBV20-1
size: -
D: -
CDR3: CSASPLAAGPYNEQYF
DNA: TGCAGTGCTAGCCCTCTCGCCGCGGGGCCTTACAATGAGCAGTACTTC

J: TRBJ2-3
V: TRBV10-1
size: few
D: TRBD2
CDR3: CASSGRTGGSGADTQYF
DNA: TGCGCCAGCAGTGGTCGGACTGGCGGGAGCGGAGCAGATACGCAGTATTTT

J: TRBJ2-7
V: TRBV7-6
size: few
D: TRBD1
CDR3: CASSPDRVVHEQYF
DNA: TGTGCCAGCAGCCCAGACAGGGTAGTCCACGAGCAGTACTTC

J: TRBJ1-2
V: TRBV6-5
size: few
D: TRBD1
CDR3: CASSYRTGLNYGYTF
DNA: TGTGCCAGCAGTTACCGGACAGGCCTGAACTATGGCTACACCTTC

J: TRBJ2-5
V: TRBV3-1
size: -
D: TRBD2
CDR3: CASSPSSGLAGEKQYF
DNA: TGTGCCAGCAGCCCTTCCTCGGGACTAGCGGGAGAGAAGCAGTACTTC

J: TRBJ2-5
V: TRBV2
size: -
D: -
CDR3: CASRGDPGTPGETQYF
DNA: TGTGCCAGCAGAGGCGATCCCGGGACTCCGGGAGAGACCCAGTACTTC

J: TRBJ1-2
V: TRBV27
size: -
D: -
CDR3: CASSLDRYNFYGYTF
DNA: TGTGCCAGCAGTTTAGACAGATACAATTTCTATGGCTACACCTTC

J: TRBJ2-1
V: TRBV11-1
size: -
D: TRBD2
CDR3: CVSSLLVLAGGRNEQFF
DNA: TGTGTCAGCAGCCTACTAGTTCTAGCGGGAGGGCGGAATGAGCAGTTCTTC

J: TRBJ2-4
V: TRBV3-1
size: many
D: TRBD1
CDR3: CASSQVPGTGWQYF
DNA: TGTGCCAGCAGCCAAGTACCGGGGACAGGGTGGCAGTACTTC

J: TRBJ1-2
V: TRBV15
size: few
D: -
CDR3: CATSRDLKPINYGYTF
DNA: TGTGCCACCAGCAGAGATCTCAAGCCGATTAACTATGGCTACACCTTC

J: TRBJ2-1
V: TRBV2
size: -
D: -
CDR3: CASSDPNLGTYIANEQFF
DNA: TGTGCCAGCAGTGATCCGAACCTCGGCACCTATATAGCCAATGAGCAGTTCTTC

J: TRBJ2-3
V: TRBV11-2
size: once
D: -
CDR3: CASSLSPRSTDTQYF
DNA: TGTGCCAGCAGCCTCTCACCCCGAAGCACAGATACGCAGTATTTT

J: TRBJ2-6
V: TRBV28
size: -
D: -
CDR3: CASIATGFISGANVLTF
DNA: TGTGCCAGCATCGCGACAGGTTTCATATCCGGGGCCAACGTCCTGACTTTC

J: TRBJ2-7
V: TRBV29-1
size: -
D: TRBD2
CDR3: CSVSLTSGSFSYEQYF
DNA: TGCAGCGTATCCCTAACTAGCGGGAGTTTCTCCTACGAGCAGTACTTC

J: TRBJ2-5
V: TRBV7-9
size: -
D: -
CDR3: CASSSGSGSETQYF
DNA: TGTGCCAGCAGCTCGGGTTCAGGGTCGGAGACCCAGTACTTC

J: TRBJ2-5
V: TRBV11-2
size: many
D: TRBD1
CDR3: CASSLGDRAQETQYF
DNA: TGTGCCAGCAGCTTAGGCGACAGGGCGCAAGAGACCCAGTACTTC

J: TRBJ2-1
V: TRBV12-3/TRBV12-4
size: -
D: -
CDR3: CASSSRGAHEQFF
DNA: TGTGCCAGCAGTTCTAGGGGGGCCCATGAGCAGTTCTTC

J: TRBJ1-2
V: TRBV5-6
size: -
D: -
CDR3: CASSRIQGGYGYTF
DNA: TGTGCCAGCAGCCGTATACAGGGTGGCTATGGCTACACCTTC

J: TRBJ2-3
V: TRBV27
size: -
D: TRBD1
CDR3: CASSTAGTGYNTQYF
DNA: TGTGCCAGCTCTACGGCCGGGACAGGTTATAATACGCAGTATTTT

J: TRBJ2-3
V: TRBV3-1
size: -
D: -
CDR3: CASSHQDTDTQYF
DNA: TGTGCCAGCAGCCACCAGGATACAGATACGCAGTATTTT

J: TRBJ2-3
V: TRBV20-1
size: -
D: TRBD2
CDR3: CSARVGSGTTDTQYF
DNA: TGCAGTGCTAGAGTTGGTAGCGGGACCACAGATACGCAGTATTTT

J: TRBJ2-7
V: TRBV12-3/TRBV12-4
size: once
D: TRBD2
CDR3: CASSLIHSGPHEQYF
DNA: TGTGCCAGCAGTTTAATACATAGCGGGCCCCACGAGCAGTACTTC

J: TRBJ2-3
V: TRBV28
size: few
D: TRBD1
CDR3: CASSSWTGPDTQYF
DNA: TGTGCCAGCAGCTCCTGGACAGGTCCAGATACGCAGTATTTT

J: TRBJ2-7
V: TRBV29-1
size: -
D: -
CDR3: CSAGGGSEQYF
DNA: TGCAGCGCCGGGGGCGGAAGCGAGCAGTACTTC

J: TRBJ2-3
V: TRBV5-6
size: -
D: -
CDR3: CASSRTVSGADTQYF
DNA: TGTGCCAGCAGCCGAACCGTGTCGGGGGCCGATACGCAGTATTTT

J: TRBJ2-3
V: TRBV11-1
size: few
D: -
CDR3: CASSLRDSGLDTQYF
DNA: TGTGCCAGCAGCCTCCGGGACTCAGGCCTAGATACGCAGTATTTT

J: TRBJ2-7
V: TRBV5-4
size: once
D: TRBD1
CDR3: CASNLDRDYEQYF
DNA: TGTGCCAGCAACTTGGACAGGGATTACGAGCAGTACTTC

J: TRBJ1-6
V: TRBV7-6
size: -
D: TRBD1
CDR3: CASSRGQVGNSPLHF
DNA: TGTGCCAGCAGCCGAGGACAGGTTGGAAATTCACCCCTCCACTTT

J: TRBJ2-5
V: TRBV4-3
size: -
D: TRBD2
CDR3: CASSPRLAGAGTQYF
DNA: TGCGCCAGCAGCCCAAGACTAGCGGGGGCAGGGACCCAGTACTTC

J: TRBJ2-5
V: TRBV29-1
size: -
D: TRBD1
CDR3: CSVEAQGEGAQETRYF
DNA: TGCAGCGTTGAAGCTCAGGGGGAAGGGGCCCAAGAGACCCGGTACTTC

J: TRBJ2-5
V: TRBV20-1
size: few
D: TRBD2
CDR3: CSASRLAGNEETQYF
DNA: TGCAGTGCTAGCCGACTAGCGGGGAACGAAGAGACCCAGTACTTC

J: TRBJ1-2
V: TRBV28
size: -
D: TRBD1
CDR3: CASSSFRGRVRYGYTF
DNA: TGTGCCAGCAGTTCCTTCAGGGGGAGGGTTAGGTATGGCTACACCTTC

J: TRBJ2-1
V: TRBV3-1
size: -
D: -
CDR3: CASTVYAGNEQFF
DNA: TGTGCCAGCACCGTTTATGCGGGTAATGAGCAGTTCTTC

J: TRBJ2-5
V: TRBV9
size: -
D: -
CDR3: CASSVAIQGRGQETQYF
DNA: TGTGCCAGCAGCGTAGCTATCCAGGGGAGGGGACAAGAGACCCAGTACTTC

J: TRBJ2-7
V: TRBV6-1
size: few
D: TRBD1
CDR3: CASSQHRAGGSYEQYF
DNA: TGTGCCAGCAGCCAACACCGGGCAGGGGGCTCCTACGAGCAGTACTTC

J: TRBJ2-7
V: TRBV20-1
size: -
D: TRBD2
CDR3: CSAPHHGGSPYEQYF
DNA: TGCAGTGCCCCCCACCACGGGGGGAGTCCCTACGAGCAGTACTTC

J: TRBJ2-7
V: TRBV30
size: -
D: -
CDR3: CAWSQHGPGYEQYF
DNA: TGTGCCTGGAGTCAACACGGGCCCGGCTACGAGCAGTACTTC

J: TRBJ2-5
V: TRBV6-5
size: -
D: -
CDR3: CACRAVQETQYF
DNA: TGTGCCTGCAGGGCGGTTCAAGAGACCCAGTACTTC

J: TRBJ2-3
V: TRBV4-2
size: -
D: -
CDR3: CASSSGLLNTDTQYF
DNA: TGTGCCAGCAGCTCAGGACTATTAAACACAGATACGCAGTATTTT

J: TRBJ1-5
V: TRBV2
size: -
D: -
CDR3: CASSATQSNQPQHF
DNA: TGTGCCAGCAGCGCGACGCAGAGCAATCAGCCCCAGCATTTT

J: TRBJ2-4
V: TRBV7-9
size: few
D: -
CDR3: CASSDISGTEQYF
DNA: TGTGCCAGCAGCGACATAAGCGGGACAGAACAGTACTTC

J: TRBJ1-1
V: TRBV29-1
size: -
D: -
CDR3: CSVQTVGTAGAFF
DNA: TGCAGCGTCCAGACAGTGGGCACCGCGGGGGCTTTCTTT

J: TRBJ1-1
V: TRBV12-3/TRBV12-4
size: -
D: -
CDR3: CASSLQKTGMNTEAFF
DNA: TGTGCCAGCAGTTTACAAAAAACAGGGATGAACACTGAAGCTTTCTTT

J: TRBJ2-2
V: TRBV3-1
size: -
D: TRBD2
CDR3: CASSQVAGGPDGELFF
DNA: TGTGCCAGCAGCCAAGTAGCGGGAGGGCCTGACGGGGAGCTGTTTTTT

J: TRBJ2-3
V: TRBV20-1
size: few
D: -
CDR3: CSARRGGDTQYF
DNA: TGCAGTGCTAGGAGGGGGGGAGATACGCAGTATTTT

J: TRBJ1-1
V: TRBV11-2
size: -
D: -
CDR3: CASSLDGQGITEAFF
DNA: TGTGCCAGCAGCTTAGATGGGCAGGGTATCACTGAAGCTTTCTTT

J: TRBJ1-1
V: TRBV12-3/TRBV12-4
size: -
D: TRBD1
CDR3: CASRRGQGNTEAFF
DNA: TGTGCCAGCAGGCGGGGACAGGGGAACACTGAAGCTTTCTTT

J: TRBJ2-7
V: TRBV12-3/TRBV12-4
size: -
D: TRBD2
CDR3: CASGLAGVRYF
DNA: TGTGCCAGCGGCCTAGCGGGAGTTAGGTACTTC

J: TRBJ2-7
V: TRBV6-1
size: few
D: -
CDR3: CASSALGGSYEQYF
DNA: TGTGCCAGCAGCGCTCTAGGGGGCTCCTACGAGCAGTACTTC

J: TRBJ2-3
V: TRBV2
size: -
D: -
CDR3: CASSKEMLKAVSEYF
DNA: TGTGCCAGCAGTAAAGAGATGCTCAAAGCAGTTTCCGAGTATTTT